These 25 T cell receptor beta chains originate from one sample sequenced in a study of memory B cells and T cells in multiple sclerosis. CFSE-dim autoproliferating and CFSE-high non-proliferating T cells from unstimulated culture were sequenced separately. Cultures began with roughly 49 million CFSE-labeled PBMCs, unstimulated for roughly 7 days, with replicate wells pooled. These receptors have no known antigen. Clones were sequenced by immunoSEQ multiplex PCR, and TCRdb holds only the in-frame ones, with some missing. Among approximately 47,000 clones listed, more than 65% were seen once. Sequencing was carried out using PBMCs from blood kept in culture. The receptors here all came from a human donor with multiple sclerosis.

The chain carries TRBV7-9 and TRBJ1-1; no firm D call. The germline gives CDR1 SEHNR, CDR2 FQNEAQ (reference sequence). This CDR3 region has 14 residues. V lost 4 bases and J lost 1, with 10 bases in between. The CDR3 DNA follows: TGTGCCAGCAGCTCGCTGCCAGGGAACACTGAAGCTTTCTTT. This translates into CASSSLPGNTEAFF. The whole variable domain, filled in from reference TRBV7-9 and TRBJ1-1, reads DTGVSQNPRHKITKRGQNVTFRCDPISEHNRLYWYRQTLGQGPEFLTYFQNEAQLEKSRLLSDRFSAERPKGSFSTLEIQRTEQGDSAMYLCASSSLPGNTEAFFGQGTRLTVV.

The chain employs TRBV7-8 and TRBJ2-7, with TRBD2 matching 9 bases. The ends lost 7 bases at V and 1 base at J; junction bases unmatched: 5. Germline V gene data show CDR1 as SGHVS and CDR2 as FQNEAQ. The CDR3 loop spans 14 amino acids. CDR3 amino acids: CASNLAGRSYEQYF. The CDR3 DNA reads as TGTGCCAGCAACCTAGCGGGGCGATCCTACGAGCAGTACTTC.

This clone has just a few counts. This chain joins TRBV7-7 and TRBJ2-5; 9 nucleotides match TRBD1. There are 13 residues in the CDR3. Germline V lookup: CDR1 SSHAT, CDR2 FNYEAQ (reference sequence). With 5 bases clipped from V and 5 bases from J, the junction kept 3 bases outside the gene matches. DNA of the CDR3: TGTGCCAGCAGCCGGGACAGGGAGGAGACCCAGTACTTC. This gives the protein CASSRDREETQYF.

V is TRBV5-3 and J is TRBJ1-2; D may be TRBD1 (5 bases). TRBV5-3 is an ORF for which the function is uncertain. The CDR3 has 13 residues. The V end was cut by 4 bases, the J end by 8 bases, with 15 bases between. CDR3 amino acids: CARSVGGRGGYTF. The CDR3 DNA follows: TGTGCCAGAAGCGTGGGGGGTCGTGGAGGCTACACCTTC.

The V call is TRBV7-9, the J call TRBJ2-5; D remains unclear. V was pared by 2 bases and J by 4 bases, with 11 bases between. Germline V gives CDR1 SEHNR, CDR2 FQNEAQ (reference sequence). The CDR3 sequence is 14 residues long. Written as DNA, the CDR3 is TGTGCCAGCAGCTTATTCGGTAGCAGAGAGACCCAGTACTTC. The encoded protein is CASSLFGSRETQYF.

The chain has TRBV11-2 and TRBJ2-2; a weak D match, TRBD1 (6 bases). The CDR3 extends over 15 amino acids. Germline values: CDR1 SGHAT, CDR2 FQNNGV. The V and J ends lost 5 bases and 3 bases respectively, with 13 bases between them. The CDR3 reads CASSPRTDYTGELFF. The CDR3 DNA is TGTGCCAGCAGCCCACGGACAGACTACACCGGGGAGCTGTTTTTT.

The rearrangement uses TRBV5-1 and TRBJ1-2; 9 nucleotides line up with TRBD1. V lost 4 bases to trimming and J lost 7 bases; unmatched junction nucleotides: 5. This CDR3 has 13 residues. CDR1 SGHRS and CDR2 YFSETQ come from the germline V gene. In nucleotides, the CDR3 is TGCGCCAGCAGCCTACAGGGGGCTTTTGGCTACACCTTC. Translation gives CASSLQGAFGYTF.

The genes are TRBV13 and TRBJ2-3; TRBD2 aligns across 8 bases. Germline V gives CDR1 PRHDT, CDR2 FYEKMQ (reference sequence). V dropped 5 bases and J dropped 6; count of bases not matched to a gene: 10. CDR3 length: 15 residues. This CDR3 reads CASSPLLAGGDTQYF. The CDR3 DNA sequence: TGTGCCAGCAGCCCCCTTTTGGCGGGGGGTGATACGCAGTATTTT.

Regarding this clone: An end of the junction does not agree with germline; a read error may underlie this. Other DNA variants within this sample encode the same CDR3. The chain employs TRBV7-7 and TRBJ2-2, with a tentative D call TRBD2 (6 bases). Germline V gene sequence: CDR1 SSHAT, CDR2 FNYEAQ (reference sequence). CDR3 length equals 14 residues. CDR3 nucleotide sequence: TGTGCTAGCAGCGCGGGATTGAACACCGGGGAGCTGTTTTTT. This translates into CASSAGLNTGELFF.

V gene TRBV19 combines with J gene TRBJ1-5; no clear D. Trimming took off 8 bases at V and 6 bases at J, with 20 bases between the two ends. The CDR3 loop spans 15 amino acids. Germline loops: CDR1 LNHDA, CDR2 SQIVND (reference sequence). The CDR3 loop reads CASQPGTRASQPQHF. The CDR3 DNA is TGTGCCAGTCAGCCAGGTACAAGGGCTAGTCAGCCCCAGCATTTT.

The gene calls are TRBV6-5 and TRBJ1-1; unclear D gene. V lost 6 bases to trimming and J lost 0 bases, with 8 bases between them. In germline, CDR1 is MNHEY, CDR2 SVGAGI. The CDR3 length is 13 residues. In DNA, the CDR3 is TGTGCCAGCAGGATGTATCTGAACACTGAAGCTTTCTTT. This encodes CASRMYLNTEAFF.

This chain links TRBV15 with TRBJ1-2, with 7 nucleotides matching TRBD1. The J segment lost 1 base and the V segment lost 3 bases, leaving 8 bases of the junction unmatched. From germline, CDR1 is LNHNV and CDR2 YYDKDF (reference sequence). The CDR3 has 16 residues. DNA of the CDR3: TGTGCCACCAGCAGGCGGACAGGAAACCTTAACTATGGCTACACCTTC. This gives the protein CATSRRTGNLNYGYTF.

The chain couples TRBV27 to TRBJ1-2, with D hard to call. Germline lookup yields CDR1 MNHEY and CDR2 SMNVEV (reference sequence). The ends were cut back, 5 bases at V and 8 bases at J, with 15 bases in the middle. The CDR3 consists of 13 residues. The CDR3 sequence is CASSLTSTSGYTF. In DNA, the CDR3 is TGTGCCAGCAGTCTCACATCAACAAGCGGCTACACCTTC.

The V and J genes are TRBV4-2 and TRBJ1-2; no clear D gene. In germline, CDR1 is LGHNA, CDR2 YNFKEQ. Trimming took off 0 bases at V and 8 bases at J, with 13 bases between the two ends. The CDR3 contains 14 residues. The DNA for the CDR3 is TGTGCCAGCAGCCAAGATTTTGGACCGTTCGGCTACACCTTC. Amino acid sequence: CASSQDFGPFGYTF.

The chain joins TRBV19 to TRBJ2-5; D not resolved. Trimming cost V 1 base and J 2 bases, with 8 bases left between them. CDR1 and CDR2 from the germline V gene are LNHDA and SQIVND (reference sequence). The CDR3 totals 14 residues. As DNA, the CDR3 is TGTGCCAGTAGTATAGGGGTCCATCAAGAGACCCAGTACTTC. It encodes CASSIGVHQETQYF.

This chain connects TRBV5-6 to TRBJ1-1; 11 nucleotides line up with TRBD1. V dropped 3 bases and J dropped 0; count of bases not matched to a gene: 4. Looked up from germline, CDR1 is SGHDT and CDR2 is YYEEEE. This CDR3 is built from 16 residues. CDR3 DNA sequence: TGTGCCAGCAGCTCCGGACAGGGGGCAATGAACACTGAAGCTTTCTTT. It is translated as CASSSGQGAMNTEAFF.

V is TRBV2 and J is TRBJ2-5, with TRBD2 matching 12 bases. The junction had 5 bases not matched to a gene; V was cut back by 6 bases and J by 0 bases. The CDR3 has 16 amino acids. Germline CDR1 and CDR2: SNHLY and FYNNEI. CDR3 bases: TGTGCCAGCAGACTACTAGCGGGGGGATACCAAGAGACCCAGTACTTC. This encodes CASRLLAGGYQETQYF. Variable domain in full (rest from reference TRBV2 and TRBJ2-5): EPEVTQTPSHQVTQMGQEVILRCVPISNHLYFYWYRQILGQKVEFLVSFYNNEISEKSEIFDDQFSVERPDGSNFTLKIRSTKLEDSAMYFCASRLLAGGYQETQYFGPGTRLLVL.

This clone was picked up a small number of times. The rearrangement links TRBV6-5 to TRBJ2-5; 12 nucleotides align to TRBD1. V lost 8 bases and J lost 4; bases outside the gene matches: 8. Germline assignment: CDR1 MNHEY and CDR2 SVGAGI. The CDR3 has 15 residues. The CDR3 sequence is CASSLGTGGAETQYF. The CDR3 region has the DNA TGTGCCAGCTCCCTCGGGACAGGGGGCGCAGAGACCCAGTACTTC.

The J gene is TRBJ2-7, the V gene TRBV9; D perhaps matches TRBD2 (5 bases). CDR1 and CDR2 from the germline V gene are SGDLS and YYNGEE. This CDR3 comprises 15 residues. V lost 2 bases, J lost 3 bases, and 15 bases lay in between. CDR3 DNA: TGTGCCAGCAGCGTTGGACCCTCGAGGGACTACGAGCAGTACTTC. Translating it yields CASSVGPSRDYEQYF. The full variable domain, rest sourced from reference TRBV9 and TRBJ2-7, is DSGVTQTPKHLITATGQRVTLRCSPRSGDLSVYWYQQSLDQGLQFLIQYYNGEERAKGNILERFSAQQFPDLHSELNLSSLELGDSALYFCASSVGPSRDYEQYFGPGTRLTVT.

The V and J genes are TRBV7-9 and TRBJ1-2, with TRBD1 matching over 7 bases. The CDR3 covers 15 residues. After removal of 1 base from V and 0 bases from J, the junction contained 2 bases not matched to a gene. Germline V gene data show CDR1 as SEHNR and CDR2 as FQNEAQ (reference sequence). CDR3 loop: CASSLVGTANYGYTF. In DNA, the CDR3 is TGTGCCAGCAGCTTAGTAGGGACAGCTAACTATGGCTACACCTTC.

This chain joins TRBV10-2 and TRBJ2-1; TRBD2 is a possible D gene (6 bases). Germline V gene data show CDR1 as WSHSY and CDR2 as SAAADI. Trimming pared 5 bases from V and 3 bases from J, leaving 8 bases between. The CDR3 consists of 13 residues. CDR3 loop: CASSHGSYNEQFF. CDR3 coding DNA: TGCGCCAGCAGTCACGGGAGCTACAATGAGCAGTTCTTC.

The V and J genes are TRBV7-2 and TRBJ2-2, with 7 bases lining up with TRBD1. The CDR3 contains 15 residues. Germline trimming cut 1 base from V and 4 bases from J; bases unmatched to any gene: 3. Per germline, CDR1 SGHTA and CDR2 FQGNSA. The chain's CDR3 is CASSLDAGGTGELFF. CDR3 DNA: TGTGCCAGCAGCTTAGATGCAGGGGGCACCGGGGAGCTGTTTTTT.

This clone has just one count. The chain is built from TRBV6-5 and TRBJ2-5; possibly TRBD1 for D (5 bases). Trimming pared 0 bases from V and 5 bases from J, leaving 10 bases between. Germline CDR1 MNHEY, CDR2 SVGAGI. CDR3 length equals 14 residues. CDR3 nucleotide sequence: TGTGCCAGCAGTTACTCGGGGCCTGGGGAGACCCAGTACTTC. Protein: CASSYSGPGETQYF.

J is TRBJ1-5 and V is TRBV19; no clear D gene. V was cut by 7 bases and J by 3 bases, with 16 bases left in between. The germline V gene has CDR1 LNHDA and CDR2 SQIVND (reference sequence). The length of the CDR3 is 15 residues. The CDR3 is CASNFANSPNQPQHF. CDR3 DNA sequence: TGTGCCAGTAACTTTGCAAATTCACCCAATCAGCCCCAGCATTTT.

This sequence joins TRBV6-5 and TRBJ1-6, with 9 bases identical to TRBD1. This CDR3 contains 16 residues. Germline V CDR1 and CDR2: MNHEY, SVGAGI. V gave up 2 bases and J gave up 10 bases; unmatched junction bases: 9. The CDR3 here is CASSYGVGTGNSPLHF. In nucleotides, the CDR3 is TGTGCCAGCAGTTACGGTGTTGGGACAGGGAACTCACCCCTCCACTTT.